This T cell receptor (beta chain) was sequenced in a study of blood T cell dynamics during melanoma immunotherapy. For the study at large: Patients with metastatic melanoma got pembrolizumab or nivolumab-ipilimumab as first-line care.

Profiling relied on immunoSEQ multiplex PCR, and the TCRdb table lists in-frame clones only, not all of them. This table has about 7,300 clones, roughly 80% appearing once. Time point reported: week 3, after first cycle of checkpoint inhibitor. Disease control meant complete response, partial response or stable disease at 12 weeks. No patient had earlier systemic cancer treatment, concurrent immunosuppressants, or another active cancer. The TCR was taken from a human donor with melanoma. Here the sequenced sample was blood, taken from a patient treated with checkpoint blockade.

The CDR3 nucleotides are TGTGCCAGCAGTTTCAGGGAGAATTATCAGCCCCAGCATTTT. The encoded protein is CASSFRENYQPQHF. The V and J genes are TRBV6-5 and TRBJ1-5; a possible D gene is TRBD1 (5 bases). The CDR3 contains 14 residues. The V gene lost 4 bases and the J gene lost 5 bases, with 12 bases spanning the gap. Germline values: CDR1 MNHEY, CDR2 SVGAGI.